This TCR beta chain was recorded in a study of blood T cells in healthy people across ages (dated by TCRdb to about 2015). Regarding the research as a whole: In model experiments, template switching captured about one uniquely barcoded TCR beta cDNA molecule for every two T cells. Age-related changes in TCR beta repertoire diversity were measured in the study by deep sequencing normalized with unique cDNA molecular identifiers. Donors were grouped into four age groups: young (average roughly 17 years), middle-aged (roughly 37), aged (around 66) and long-lived (roughly 80). Donors of different ages were randomly distributed across sequencing lanes to avoid experimental bias. Two additional independent replicas of 1 million unique cDNA reads from the same blood draw were analyzed for two donors (one aged 18 to 29 and one aged 80 or older).

Points the paper makes about the study in general: The long-lived group showed more naive CD4+ T cells, fewer expanded clones and increased TCR diversity than the aged group, suggesting age selection. Because profiling used bulk unsorted PBMCs, naive and antigen-experienced compartments could not be compared conclusively. Donor CMV infection status was unknown, potentially confounding age-related changes in expanded clonotypes. As age increased, observed TCR beta diversity per million T cells dropped in a roughly linear way, and a significant reduction was already evident by age about 40. A strong correlation was found between observed TCR beta diversity and the percentage of naive T cells measured by flow cytometry. Estimates of total diversity based on one million sequenced T cells were regarded as lower bounds and as underestimates.

Donors were 35 to 40 systemically healthy Caucasian individuals from Russia aged roughly 6 to 100 years. Each donor gave about 9.7 milliliters of peripheral blood, drawn into EDTA-treated Vacutainer tubes. Ficoll-Paque density-gradient centrifugation was used to isolate PBMCs, with at least 7 million per sample. Total RNA, at least 6 micrograms per sample, was extracted from PBMCs with Trizol reagent. For every donor, flow cytometry on a PBMC aliquot measured the percentage of naive CD45RAhigh/CD27high T cells. V trim: 1 base; J trim: 1 base; unmatched bases: 14. Based on the germline V gene, the CDR1 and CDR2 sequences are SGHTA and FQGNSA. The cysteine opens and the phenylalanine closes a CDR3 of 19 amino acids. This entry keeps only the CDR3 DNA: 57 bases, framed from base 1. The library was generated by 5' RACE. TCRdb records Illumina HiSeq 2500 as the sequencer. A second about 6 to 11 cycle PCR used a sample-barcoded 5' primer and a J-beta primer mix. A unique molecular identifier was introduced onto each TCR beta cDNA molecule by a template-switch 5' adaptor carrying 12 random nucleotides. Each sample yielded at least 2.5 million CDR3-containing paired-end reads. First-strand cDNA was synthesized from all RNA with the Mint cDNA synthesis kit, primed by a TRBC-specific oligonucleotide. After uracil-DNA glycosylase treatment, a first 18-cycle PCR used universal primers M1SS and BC2_uni_R on all cDNA. On the study's bioinformatics: For normalization, 1 million high-quality reads were randomly selected from each sample, with every read carrying a distinct molecular identifier. Instead of being binned into consensus sequences, reads that shared molecular identifiers were thrown out. CDR3 identification, clonotype clustering and error correction used MiTCR with a Q25 quality threshold and the strictest error-elimination algorithm. A nonparametric unseen species model with Euler transformation was used to estimate a lower bound on total TCR beta diversity. In-frame beta chains were kept once TCRdb had trimmed the public reads at Q25 with fastp and called clones with MiXCR. Identical CDR3 proteins give one entry, which carries the most common genes and DNA. TCRdb's processing, not the authors' own work, is the source of the V and J calls. In this sample the table shows hundreds of thousands of distinct CDR3 sequences, roughly 60% of which occur a single time. The ten largest make up roughly 22% of the sample.

This clonotype was seen once. The target of this receptor is not known. The sample holds no much larger clone one base away, and base qualities are not on file. The clonotype comes from a man in his thirties or forties in good health. Sequencing was done on a sample of blood. The chain employs TRBV7-2 and TRBJ2-5, with TRBD1 identical over 8 junction bases. The CDR3 loop reads CASSLVLTVQGARQETQYF. The sequenced DNA: TGTGCCAGCAGCTTAGTATTAACGGTCCAGGGGGCGCGCCAAGAGACCCAGTACTTC.